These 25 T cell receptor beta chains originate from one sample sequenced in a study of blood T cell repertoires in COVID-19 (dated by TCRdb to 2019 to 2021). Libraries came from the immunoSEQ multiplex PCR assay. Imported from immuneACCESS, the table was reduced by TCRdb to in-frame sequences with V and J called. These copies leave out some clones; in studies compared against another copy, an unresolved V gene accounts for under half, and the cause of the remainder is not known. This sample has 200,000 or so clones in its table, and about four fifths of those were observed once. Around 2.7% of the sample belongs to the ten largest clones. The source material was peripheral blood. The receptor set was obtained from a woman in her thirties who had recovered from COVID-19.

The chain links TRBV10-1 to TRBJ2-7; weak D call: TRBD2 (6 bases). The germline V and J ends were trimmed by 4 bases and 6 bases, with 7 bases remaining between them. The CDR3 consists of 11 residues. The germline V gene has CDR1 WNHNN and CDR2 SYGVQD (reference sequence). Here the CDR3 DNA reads TGCGCCAGCAGTGCCGGGAGCGAGCAGTACTTC. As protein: CASSAGSEQYF.

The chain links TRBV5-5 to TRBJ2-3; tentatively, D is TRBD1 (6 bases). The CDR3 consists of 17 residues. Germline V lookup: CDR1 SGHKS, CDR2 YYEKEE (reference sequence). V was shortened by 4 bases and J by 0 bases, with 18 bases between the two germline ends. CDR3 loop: CASSPTRTETSTDTQYF. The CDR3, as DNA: TGTGCCAGCAGCCCAACCAGGACAGAGACTAGCACAGATACGCAGTATTTT.

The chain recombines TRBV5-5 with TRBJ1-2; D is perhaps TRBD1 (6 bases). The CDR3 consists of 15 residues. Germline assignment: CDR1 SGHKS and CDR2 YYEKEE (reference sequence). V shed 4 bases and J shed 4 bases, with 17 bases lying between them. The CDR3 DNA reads TGTGCCAGCAGCCTGGCCCCTGGACAGTTCTATGGCTACACCTTC. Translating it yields CASSLAPGQFYGYTF.

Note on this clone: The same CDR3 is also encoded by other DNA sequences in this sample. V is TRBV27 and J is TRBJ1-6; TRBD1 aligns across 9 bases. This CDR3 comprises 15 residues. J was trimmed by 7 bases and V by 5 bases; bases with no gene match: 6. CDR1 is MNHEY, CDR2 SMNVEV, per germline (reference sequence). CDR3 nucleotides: TGTGCCAGCAGTAGGACAGGGGTAGGAAATTCACCCCTCCACTTT. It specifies CASSRTGVGNSPLHF.

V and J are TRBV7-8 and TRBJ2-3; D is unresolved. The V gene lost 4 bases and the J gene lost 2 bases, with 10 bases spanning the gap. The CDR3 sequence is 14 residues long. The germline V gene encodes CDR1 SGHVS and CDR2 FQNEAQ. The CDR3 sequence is CASSSLRITDTQYF. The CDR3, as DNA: TGTGCCAGCAGCTCTTTGCGGATCACAGATACGCAGTATTTT.

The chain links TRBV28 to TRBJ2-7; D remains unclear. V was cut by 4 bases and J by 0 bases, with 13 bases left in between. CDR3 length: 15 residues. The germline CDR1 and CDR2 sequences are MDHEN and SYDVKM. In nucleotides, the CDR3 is TGTGCCAGCAGTTACCTCAACTCGTACTCCTACGAGCAGTACTTC. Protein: CASSYLNSYSYEQYF.

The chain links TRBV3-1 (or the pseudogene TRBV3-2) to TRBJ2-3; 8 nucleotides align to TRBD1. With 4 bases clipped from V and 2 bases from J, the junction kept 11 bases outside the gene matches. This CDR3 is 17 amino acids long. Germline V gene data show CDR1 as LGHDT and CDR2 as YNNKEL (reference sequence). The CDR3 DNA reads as TGTGCCAGCAGCCCCGGGACAGGCCCCTATTCCACAGATACGCAGTATTTT. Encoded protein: CASSPGTGPYSTDTQYF.

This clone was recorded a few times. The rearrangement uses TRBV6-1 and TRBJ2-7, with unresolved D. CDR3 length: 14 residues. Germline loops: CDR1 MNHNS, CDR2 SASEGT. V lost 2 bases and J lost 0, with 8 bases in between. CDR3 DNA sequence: TGTGCCAGCAGTGAACAGCGCCTCTCCTACGAGCAGTACTTC. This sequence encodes CASSEQRLSYEQYF.

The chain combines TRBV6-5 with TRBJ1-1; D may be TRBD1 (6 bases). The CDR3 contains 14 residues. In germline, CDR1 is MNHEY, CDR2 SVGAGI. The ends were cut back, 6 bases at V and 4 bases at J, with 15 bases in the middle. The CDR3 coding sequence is TGTGCCAGCAGCCTAGGACAGAGGGGCACTGAAGCTTTCTTT. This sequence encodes CASSLGQRGTEAFF.

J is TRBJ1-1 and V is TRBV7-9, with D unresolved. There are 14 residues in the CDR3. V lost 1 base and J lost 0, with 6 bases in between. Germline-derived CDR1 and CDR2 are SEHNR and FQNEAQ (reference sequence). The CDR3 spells CASSLGDLNTEAFF. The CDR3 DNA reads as TGTGCCAGCAGCTTAGGTGACTTGAACACTGAAGCTTTCTTT.

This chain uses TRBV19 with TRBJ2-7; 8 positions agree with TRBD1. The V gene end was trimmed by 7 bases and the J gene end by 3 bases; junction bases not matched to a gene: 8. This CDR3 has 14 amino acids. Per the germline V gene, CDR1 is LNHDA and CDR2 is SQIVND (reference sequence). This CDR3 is CASTKQGGSYEQYF. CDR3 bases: TGTGCCAGTACCAAACAGGGGGGTAGCTACGAGCAGTACTTC.

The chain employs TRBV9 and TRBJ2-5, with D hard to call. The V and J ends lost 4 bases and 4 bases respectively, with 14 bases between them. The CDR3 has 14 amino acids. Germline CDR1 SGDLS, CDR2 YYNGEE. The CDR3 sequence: CASSLGLAPETQYF. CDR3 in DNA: TGTGCCAGCAGCTTAGGATTAGCCCCAGAGACCCAGTACTTC.

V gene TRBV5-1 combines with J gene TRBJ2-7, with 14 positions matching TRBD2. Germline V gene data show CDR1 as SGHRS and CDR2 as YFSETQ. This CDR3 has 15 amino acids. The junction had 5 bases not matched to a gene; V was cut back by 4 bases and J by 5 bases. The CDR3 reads CASSPGLAGAHEQYF. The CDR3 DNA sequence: TGCGCCAGCAGCCCGGGACTAGCGGGAGCCCACGAGCAGTACTTC.

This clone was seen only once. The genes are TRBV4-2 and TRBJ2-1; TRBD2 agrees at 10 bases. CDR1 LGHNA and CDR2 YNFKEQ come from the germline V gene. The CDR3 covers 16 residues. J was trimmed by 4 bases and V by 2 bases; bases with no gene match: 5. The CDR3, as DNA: TGTGCCAGCAGCCAAATAGCTAGCGGGAGATACAATGAGCAGTTCTTC. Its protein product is CASSQIASGRYNEQFF.

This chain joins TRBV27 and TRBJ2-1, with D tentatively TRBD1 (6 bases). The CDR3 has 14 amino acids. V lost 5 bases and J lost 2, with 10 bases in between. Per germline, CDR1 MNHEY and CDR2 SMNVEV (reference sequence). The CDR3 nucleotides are TGTGCCAGCAGTCGACAGGACCCCTACAATGAGCAGTTCTTC. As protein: CASSRQDPYNEQFF.

CDR3 amino acids: CATSDPARGDTEAFF. CDR3 sequence (DNA): TGTGCCACCAGTGACCCGGCCAGGGGGGACACTGAAGCTTTCTTT. The chain couples TRBV24-1 to TRBJ1-1, with TRBD1 matching over 7 bases. V trimming: 4 bases; J trimming: 3 bases; junction bases outside the gene matches: 7. This CDR3 region has 15 residues. Germline V gene sequence: CDR1 KGHDR, CDR2 SFDVKD.

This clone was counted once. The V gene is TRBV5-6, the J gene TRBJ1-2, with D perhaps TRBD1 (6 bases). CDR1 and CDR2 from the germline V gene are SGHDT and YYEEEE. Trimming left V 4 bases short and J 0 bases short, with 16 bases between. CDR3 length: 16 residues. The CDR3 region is CASSPVDRLANYGYTF. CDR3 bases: TGTGCCAGCAGCCCGGTCGACAGGCTCGCTAACTATGGCTACACCTTC.

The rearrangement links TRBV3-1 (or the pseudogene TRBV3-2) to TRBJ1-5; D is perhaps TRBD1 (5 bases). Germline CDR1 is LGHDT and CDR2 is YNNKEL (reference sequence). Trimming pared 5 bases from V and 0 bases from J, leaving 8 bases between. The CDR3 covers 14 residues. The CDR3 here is CASSTGHSNQPQHF. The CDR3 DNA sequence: TGTGCCAGCAGCACAGGTCATAGCAATCAGCCCCAGCATTTT.

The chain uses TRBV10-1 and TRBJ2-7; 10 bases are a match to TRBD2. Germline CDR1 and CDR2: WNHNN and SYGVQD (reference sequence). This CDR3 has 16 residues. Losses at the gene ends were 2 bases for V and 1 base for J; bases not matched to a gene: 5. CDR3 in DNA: TGCGCCAGCAGTGAGGGTCGACTAGCGGGTTCCTACGAGCAGTACTTC. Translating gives CASSEGRLAGSYEQYF.

The CDR3 coding sequence is TGTGCCAGCAGCCAAGAAAACGGCTCTCGGACGGGAGCCGGGGCCAACGTCCTGACTTTC. Translation gives CASSQENGSRTGAGANVLTF. The rearrangement uses TRBV3-1 (or the pseudogene TRBV3-2) and TRBJ2-6; the D gene is possibly TRBD2 (6 bases). This CDR3 has 20 amino acids. Germline loops: CDR1 LGHDT, CDR2 YNNKEL (reference sequence). V gave up 0 bases and J gave up 4 bases, with 22 bases separating them.

The CDR3 protein is CASSTWEIGELFF. The CDR3 DNA follows: TGTGCCAGCAGTACATGGGAGATCGGGGAGCTGTTTTTT. The rearrangement uses TRBV6-5 and TRBJ2-2, with D possibly TRBD2 on 5 matching bases. CDR1 and CDR2 (germline): MNHEY, SVGAGI. Trimming shortened V by 5 bases and J by 7 bases, and 11 bases separated the two germline ends. The CDR3 has 13 amino acids.

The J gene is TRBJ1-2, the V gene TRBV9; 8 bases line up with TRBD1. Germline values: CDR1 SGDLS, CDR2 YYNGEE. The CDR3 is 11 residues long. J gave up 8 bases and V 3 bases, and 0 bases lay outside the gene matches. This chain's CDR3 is CASSGTGGYTF. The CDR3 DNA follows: TGTGCCAGCAGCGGGACAGGGGGCTACACCTTC.

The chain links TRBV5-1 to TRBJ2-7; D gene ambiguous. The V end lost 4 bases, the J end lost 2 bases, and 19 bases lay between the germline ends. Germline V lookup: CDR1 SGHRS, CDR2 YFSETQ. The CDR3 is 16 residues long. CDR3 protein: CASSAQGGSLPYEQYF. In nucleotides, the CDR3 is TGCGCCAGCAGCGCCCAAGGCGGATCCCTCCCCTACGAGCAGTACTTC.

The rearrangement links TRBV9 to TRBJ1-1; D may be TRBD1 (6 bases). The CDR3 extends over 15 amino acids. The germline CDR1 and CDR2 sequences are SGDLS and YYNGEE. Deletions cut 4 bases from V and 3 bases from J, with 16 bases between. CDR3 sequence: CASSPLQGEHTEAFF. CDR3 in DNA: TGTGCCAGCAGCCCTTTACAGGGCGAACACACTGAAGCTTTCTTT.

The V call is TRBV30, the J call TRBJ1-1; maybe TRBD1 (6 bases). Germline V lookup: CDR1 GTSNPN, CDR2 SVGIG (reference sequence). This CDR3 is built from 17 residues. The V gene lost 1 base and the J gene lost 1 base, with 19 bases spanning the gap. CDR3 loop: CAWSGSGQGIRNTEAFF. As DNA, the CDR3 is TGTGCCTGGAGTGGATCGGGACAAGGGATTCGGAACACTGAAGCTTTCTTT.